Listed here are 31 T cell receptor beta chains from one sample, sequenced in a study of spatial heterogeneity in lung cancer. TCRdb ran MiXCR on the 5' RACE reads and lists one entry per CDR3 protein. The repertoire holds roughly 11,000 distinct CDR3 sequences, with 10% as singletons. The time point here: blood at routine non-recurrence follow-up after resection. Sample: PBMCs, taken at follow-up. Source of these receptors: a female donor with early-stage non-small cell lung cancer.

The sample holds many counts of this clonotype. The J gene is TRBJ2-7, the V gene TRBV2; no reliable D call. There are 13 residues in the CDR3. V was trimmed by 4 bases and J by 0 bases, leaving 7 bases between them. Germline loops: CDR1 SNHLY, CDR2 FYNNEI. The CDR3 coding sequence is TGTGCCAGCAGTGCAGGTGACTCCTACGAGCAGTACGTC. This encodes CASSAGDSYEQYV.

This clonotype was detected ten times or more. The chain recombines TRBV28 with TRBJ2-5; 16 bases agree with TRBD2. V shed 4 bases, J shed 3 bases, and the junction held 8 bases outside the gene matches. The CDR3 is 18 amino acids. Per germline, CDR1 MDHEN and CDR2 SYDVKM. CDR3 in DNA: TGTGCCAGCAGTTCCGGGACTAGCGGGAGGGCCACGGAAGAGACCCAGTACTTC. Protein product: CASSSGTSGRATEETQYF. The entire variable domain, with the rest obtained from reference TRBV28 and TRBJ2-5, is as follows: DVKVTQSSRYLVKRTGEKVFLECVQDMDHENMFWYRQDPGLGLRLIYFSYDVKMKEKGDIPEGYSVSREKKERFSLILESASTNQTSMYLCASSSGTSGRATEETQYFGPGTRLLVL.

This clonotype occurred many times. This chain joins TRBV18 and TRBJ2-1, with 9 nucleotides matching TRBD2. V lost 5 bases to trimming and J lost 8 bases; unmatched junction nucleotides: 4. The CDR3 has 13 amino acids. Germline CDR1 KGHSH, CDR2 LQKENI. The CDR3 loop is CASSELAGDEQFF. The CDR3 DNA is TGTGCCAGCTCAGAACTAGCGGGCGATGAGCAGTTCTTC.

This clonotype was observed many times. CDR3 in DNA: TGTGCCAGCAGTGAAAAGGGGTTCCAAGAGACCCAGTACTTC. Residues: CASSEKGFQETQYF. The rearrangement links TRBV2 to TRBJ2-5; a weak D match, TRBD1 (5 bases). This CDR3 has 14 residues. Trimming stripped 2 bases from V and 1 base from J, with 8 bases between. Germline V gene sequence: CDR1 SNHLY, CDR2 FYNNEI.

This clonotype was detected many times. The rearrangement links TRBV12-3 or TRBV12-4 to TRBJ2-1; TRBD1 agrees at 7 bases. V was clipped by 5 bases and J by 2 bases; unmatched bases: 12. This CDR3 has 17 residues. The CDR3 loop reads CASSPRAGGMAYNEQFF. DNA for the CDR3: TGTGCCAGCAGTCCCCGTGCAGGGGGTATGGCCTACAATGAGCAGTTCTTC.

The CDR3 loop reads CASSYYRDKTPTANYGYTF. The CDR3 DNA reads TGCGCCAGCAGCTATTACCGGGACAAAACTCCCACAGCTAACTATGGCTACACCTTC. This chain links TRBV5-1 with TRBJ1-2, with D maybe TRBD1 (6 bases). Germline V CDR1 and CDR2: SGHRS, YFSETQ. V lost 3 bases and J 0 bases, leaving 24 bases between the germline ends. The CDR3 consists of 19 residues.

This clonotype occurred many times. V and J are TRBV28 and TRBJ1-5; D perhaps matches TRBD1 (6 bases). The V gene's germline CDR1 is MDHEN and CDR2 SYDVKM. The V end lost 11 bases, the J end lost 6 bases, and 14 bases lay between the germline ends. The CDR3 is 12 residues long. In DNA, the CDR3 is TGTGCCTGCCGGGACATCGGTCAGCCCCAGCATTTT. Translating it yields CACRDIGQPQHF.

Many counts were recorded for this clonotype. The CDR3 reads CASSWGGFNYGYTF. The DNA for the CDR3 is TGTGCCAGCAGCTGGGGCGGATTCAACTATGGCTACACCTTC. The chain employs TRBV7-2 and TRBJ1-2; D possibly corresponds to TRBD1 (5 bases). CDR1 and CDR2 (germline): SGHTA, FQGNSA. V dropped 4 bases and J dropped 2 bases, with 11 bases sitting between them. CDR3 length equals 14 residues.

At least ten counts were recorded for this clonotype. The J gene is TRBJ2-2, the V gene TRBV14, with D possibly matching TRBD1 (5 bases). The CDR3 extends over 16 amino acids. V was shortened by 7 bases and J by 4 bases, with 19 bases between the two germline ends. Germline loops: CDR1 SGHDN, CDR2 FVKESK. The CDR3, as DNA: TGTGCCAGCAACCACCACGTAGGGGAAGGCACCGGGGAGCTGTTTTTT. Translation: CASNHHVGEGTGELFF.

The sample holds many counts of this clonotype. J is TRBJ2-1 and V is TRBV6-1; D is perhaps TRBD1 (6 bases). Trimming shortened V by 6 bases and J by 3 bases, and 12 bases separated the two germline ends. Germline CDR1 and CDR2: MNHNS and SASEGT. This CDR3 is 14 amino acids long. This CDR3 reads CASRGALLYNEQFF. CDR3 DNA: TGTGCCAGCAGGGGGGCTTTACTCTACAATGAGCAGTTCTTC.

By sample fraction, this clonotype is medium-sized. The CDR3 DNA is TGCAGCGGAAGACAGGAAGGAGAGACCCAGTACTTC. Amino acid sequence: CSGRQEGETQYF. The gene calls are TRBV29-1 and TRBJ2-5; D perhaps matches TRBD1 (6 bases). The CDR3 totals 12 residues. Looked up from germline, CDR1 is SQVTM and CDR2 is ANQGSEA. V shed 7 bases and J shed 4 bases, with 13 bases lying between them.

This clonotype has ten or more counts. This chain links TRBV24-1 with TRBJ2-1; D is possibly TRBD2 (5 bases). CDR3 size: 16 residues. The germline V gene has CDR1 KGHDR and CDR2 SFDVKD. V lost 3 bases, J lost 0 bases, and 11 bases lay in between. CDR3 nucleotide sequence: TGTGCCACCAGTGATCCCGGGGTTGGCTCCTACAATGAGCAGTTCTTC. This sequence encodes CATSDPGVGSYNEQFF.

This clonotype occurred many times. The CDR3 sequence is CASRGELPGQGRHGYTF. CDR3 nucleotides: TGTGCCAGCAGGGGGGAGCTACCGGGACAGGGACGGCATGGCTACACCTTC. The chain recombines TRBV25-1 with TRBJ1-2; TRBD1 agrees at 9 bases. This CDR3 has 17 residues. Germline V gene data show CDR1 as MGHDK and CDR2 as SYGVNS. Trimming cost V 6 bases and J 6 bases; bases outside gene matches: 17.

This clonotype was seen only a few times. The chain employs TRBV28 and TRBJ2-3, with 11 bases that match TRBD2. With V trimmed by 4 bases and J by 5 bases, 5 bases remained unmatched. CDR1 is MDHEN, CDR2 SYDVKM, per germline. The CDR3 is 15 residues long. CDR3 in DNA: TGTGCCAGCAGTTCCCGACTAGCGGGATTAGATACGCAGTATTTT. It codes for CASSSRLAGLDTQYF.

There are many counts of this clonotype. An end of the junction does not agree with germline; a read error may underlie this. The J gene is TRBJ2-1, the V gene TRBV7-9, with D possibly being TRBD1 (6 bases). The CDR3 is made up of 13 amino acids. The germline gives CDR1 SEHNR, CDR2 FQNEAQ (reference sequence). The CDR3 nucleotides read TGTGCCAGCAGCTCCCCAACAGGGAATACGCTGGAATTC. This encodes CASSSPTGNTLEF.

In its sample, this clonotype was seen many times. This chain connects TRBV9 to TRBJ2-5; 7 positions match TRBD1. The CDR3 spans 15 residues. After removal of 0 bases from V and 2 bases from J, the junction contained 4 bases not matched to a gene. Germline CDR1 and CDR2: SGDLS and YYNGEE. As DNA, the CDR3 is TGTGCCAGCAGCGTAGGCCAGGGGGAACAAGAGACCCAGTACTTC. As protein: CASSVGQGEQETQYF.

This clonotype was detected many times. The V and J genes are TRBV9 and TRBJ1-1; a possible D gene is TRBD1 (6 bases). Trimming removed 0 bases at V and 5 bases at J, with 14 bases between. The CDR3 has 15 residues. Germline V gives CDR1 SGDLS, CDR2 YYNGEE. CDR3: CASSVAGATGTEAFF. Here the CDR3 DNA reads TGTGCCAGCAGCGTAGCCGGGGCTACAGGGACTGAAGCTTTCTTT.

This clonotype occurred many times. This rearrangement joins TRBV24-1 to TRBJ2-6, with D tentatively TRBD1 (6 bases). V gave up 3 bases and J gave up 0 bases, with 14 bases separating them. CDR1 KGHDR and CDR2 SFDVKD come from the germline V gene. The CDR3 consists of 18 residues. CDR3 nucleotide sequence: TGTGCCACCAGTGATCCGCGGCAGGGGTCCTCTGGGGCCAACGTCCTGACTTTC. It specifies CATSDPRQGSSGANVLTF.

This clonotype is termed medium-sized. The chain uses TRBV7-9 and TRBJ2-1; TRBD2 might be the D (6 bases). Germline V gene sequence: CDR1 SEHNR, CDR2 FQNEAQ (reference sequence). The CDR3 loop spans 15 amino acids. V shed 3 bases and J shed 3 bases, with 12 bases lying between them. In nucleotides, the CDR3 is TGTGCCAGCAGCTTCGGGGGAGAATTCTACAATGAGCAGTTCTTC. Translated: CASSFGGEFYNEQFF.

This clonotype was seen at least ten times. The CDR3 protein is CASSLLSAISTDTQYF. The CDR3 coding sequence is TGTGCCAGCAGTTTACTTTCAGCTATTAGCACAGATACGCAGTATTTT. The rearrangement uses TRBV28 and TRBJ2-3; D unclear. Germline assignment: CDR1 MDHEN and CDR2 SYDVKM. The V end was cut by 2 bases, the J end by 0 bases, with 12 bases between. The CDR3 contains 16 residues.

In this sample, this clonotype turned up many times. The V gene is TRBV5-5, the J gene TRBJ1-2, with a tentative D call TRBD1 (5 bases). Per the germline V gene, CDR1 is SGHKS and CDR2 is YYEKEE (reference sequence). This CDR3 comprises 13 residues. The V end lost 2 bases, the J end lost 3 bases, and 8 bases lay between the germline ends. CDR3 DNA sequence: TGTGCCAGCAGCTTACGACAGTACTATGGCTACACCTTC. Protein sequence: CASSLRQYYGYTF.

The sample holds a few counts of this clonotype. CDR3 residues: CASSGDYGYTF. In DNA form, the CDR3 reads TGTGCCAGCAGCGGAGACTATGGCTACACCTTC. The chain uses TRBV7-9 and TRBJ1-2; D is unclear. The CDR3 spans 11 residues. The germline CDR1 and CDR2 sequences are SEHNR and FQNEAQ (reference sequence). V was shortened by 5 bases and J by 3 bases, with 4 bases between the two germline ends.

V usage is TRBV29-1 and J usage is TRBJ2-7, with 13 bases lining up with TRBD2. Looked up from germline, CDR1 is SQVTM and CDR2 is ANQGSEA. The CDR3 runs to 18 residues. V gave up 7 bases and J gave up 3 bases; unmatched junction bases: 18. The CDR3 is CSGLGITSGRVGIYEQYF. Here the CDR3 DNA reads TGCAGCGGCCTAGGGATTACTAGCGGGAGGGTAGGGATCTACGAGCAGTACTTC.

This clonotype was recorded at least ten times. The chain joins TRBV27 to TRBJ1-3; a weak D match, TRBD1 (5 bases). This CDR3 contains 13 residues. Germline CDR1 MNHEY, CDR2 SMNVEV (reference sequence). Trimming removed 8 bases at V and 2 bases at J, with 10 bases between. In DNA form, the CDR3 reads TGTGCCAGCTCACCAGGGCCTGGAAACACCATATATTTT. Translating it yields CASSPGPGNTIYF.

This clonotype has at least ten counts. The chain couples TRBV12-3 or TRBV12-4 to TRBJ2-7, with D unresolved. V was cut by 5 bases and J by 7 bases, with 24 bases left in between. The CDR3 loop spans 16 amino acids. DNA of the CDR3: TGTGCCAGCAGTCCCCCGTGGCTAACACAAAATACAGAGCAGTACTTC. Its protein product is CASSPPWLTQNTEQYF.

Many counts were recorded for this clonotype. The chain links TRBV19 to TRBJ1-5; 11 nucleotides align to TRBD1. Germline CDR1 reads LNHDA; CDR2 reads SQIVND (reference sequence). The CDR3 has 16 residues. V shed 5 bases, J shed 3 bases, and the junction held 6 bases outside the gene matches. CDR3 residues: CASSAGDRGNNQPQHF. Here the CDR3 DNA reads TGTGCCAGTAGTGCAGGGGACAGGGGGAACAATCAGCCCCAGCATTTT. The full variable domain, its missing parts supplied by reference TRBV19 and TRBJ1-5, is DGGITQSPKYLFRKEGQNVTLSCEQNLNHDAMYWYRQDPGQGLRLIYYSQIVNDFQKGDIAEGYSVSREKKESFPLTVTSAQKNPTAFYLCASSAGDRGNNQPQHFGDGTRLSIL.

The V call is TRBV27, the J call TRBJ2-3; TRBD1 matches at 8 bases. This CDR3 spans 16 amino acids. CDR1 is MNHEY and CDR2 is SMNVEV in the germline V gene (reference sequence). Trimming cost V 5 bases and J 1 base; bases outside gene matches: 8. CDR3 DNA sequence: TGTGCCAGCAGTCTTAGACAGGGGCAGCGCACAGATACGCAGTATTTT. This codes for CASSLRQGQRTDTQYF.

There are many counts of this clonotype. The CDR3: CASSPPHERGGDNEQFF. The CDR3 region has the DNA TGTGCCAGCAGCCCGCCCCATGAAAGGGGGGGGGACAATGAGCAGTTCTTC. This chain joins TRBV7-6 and TRBJ2-1; maybe TRBD2 (7 bases). Germline lookup yields CDR1 SGHVS and CDR2 FNYEAQ. The CDR3 has 17 amino acids. Trimming pared 5 bases from V and 5 bases from J, leaving 22 bases between.

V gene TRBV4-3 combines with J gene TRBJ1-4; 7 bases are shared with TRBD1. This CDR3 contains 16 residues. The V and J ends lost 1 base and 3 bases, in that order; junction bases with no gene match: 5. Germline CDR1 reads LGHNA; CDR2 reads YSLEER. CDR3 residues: CASSQAGTVPNEKLFF. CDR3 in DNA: TGCGCCAGCAGCCAAGCAGGGACAGTGCCTAATGAAAAACTGTTTTTT.

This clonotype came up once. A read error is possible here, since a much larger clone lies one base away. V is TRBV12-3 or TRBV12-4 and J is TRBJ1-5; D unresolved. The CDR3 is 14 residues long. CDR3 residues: CASSLGQNNRPQHF. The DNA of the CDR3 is TGTGCCAGCAGTTTAGGGCAGAACAATCGGCCCCAGCATTTT.

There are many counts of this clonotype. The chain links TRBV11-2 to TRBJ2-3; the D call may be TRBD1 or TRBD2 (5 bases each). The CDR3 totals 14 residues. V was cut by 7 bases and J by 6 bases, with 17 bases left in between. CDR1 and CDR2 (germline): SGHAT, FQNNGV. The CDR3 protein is CASKPRGERDTQYF. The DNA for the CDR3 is TGTGCCAGCAAACCGAGGGGTGAACGGGATACGCAGTATTTT. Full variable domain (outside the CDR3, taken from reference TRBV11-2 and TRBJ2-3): EAGVAQSPRYKIIEKRQSVAFWCNPISGHATLYWYQQILGQGPKLLIQFQNNGVVDDSQLPKDRFSAERLKGVDSTLKIQPAKLEDSAVYLCASKPRGERDTQYFGPGTRLTVL.